The 17 T cell receptor beta chains below were found in one sample sequenced in a study of siplizumab effects on memory and regulatory T cells. Using immunoSEQ multiplex PCR, the repertoire was profiled, and TCRdb retains in-frame clones only, with some absent. The table lists tens of thousands of clones, approximately 95% of them singletons. The sample was CD8+ T cells sorted from blood. Receptors were obtained from a human donor in good health.

This chain joins TRBV28 and TRBJ2-7, with D perhaps matching TRBD2 (6 bases). Germline-derived CDR1 and CDR2 are MDHEN and SYDVKM. V was cut by 6 bases and J by 1 base, with 16 bases left in between. This CDR3 region has 15 residues. The CDR3 reads CASSPLPGVSYEQYF. The CDR3, as DNA: TGTGCCAGCAGCCCCCTGCCGGGGGTTTCCTACGAGCAGTACTTC.

This chain uses TRBV27 with TRBJ2-3; D call uncertain. The germline CDR1 and CDR2 sequences are MNHEY and SMNVEV (reference sequence). The CDR3 is 14 amino acids. V was pared by 10 bases and J by 1 base, with 15 bases between. CDR3: CATAAMLGTDTQYF. The CDR3 coding sequence is TGTGCCACCGCAGCCATGCTCGGCACAGATACGCAGTATTTT.

J is TRBJ2-7 and V is TRBV6-6; 8 positions agree with TRBD1. Germline V gene lookup returns CDR1 MNHNY and CDR2 SVGAGI (reference sequence). Trimming removed 6 bases from V and 1 base from J; junction bases left unmatched: 11. The CDR3 is 16 residues long. CDR3 DNA: TGTGCCAGCAGCGCTACCGGAGGGACAGGTTCCTACGAGCAGTACTTC. This codes for CASSATGGTGSYEQYF.

CDR3 DNA sequence: TGTGCCAGCAGCTCACTCCAGCGGGAGGGCCGATACGAGCAGTACTTC. This codes for CASSSLQREGRYEQYF. This chain uses TRBV5-8 with TRBJ2-7; 10 positions agree with TRBD2. The CDR3 covers 16 residues. V shed 3 bases and J 4 bases; nucleotides not matched to a gene: 10. Germline V CDR1 and CDR2: SGHTS, YDEGEE.

This chain joins TRBV9 and TRBJ2-3; no clear D gene. Trimming left V 4 bases short and J 4 bases short, with 7 bases between. Germline V gives CDR1 SGDLS, CDR2 YYNGEE. The CDR3 consists of 12 residues. The CDR3, as DNA: TGTGCCAGCAGCCCGAGCCCAGATACGCAGTATTTT. Its translation is CASSPSPDTQYF. The variable domain in full, completed from reference TRBV9 and TRBJ2-3, reads DSGVTQTPKHLITATGQRVTLRCSPRSGDLSVYWYQQSLDQGLQFLIQYYNGEERAKGNILERFSAQQFPDLHSELNLSSLELGDSALYFCASSPSPDTQYFGPGTRLTVL.

V usage is TRBV15 and J usage is TRBJ2-7; tentative D call: TRBD2 (7 bases). The germline gives CDR1 LNHNV, CDR2 YYDKDF (reference sequence). Trimming shortened V by 4 bases and J by 2 bases, and 15 bases separated the two germline ends. This CDR3 is 15 amino acids long. The CDR3 sequence: CATSTSAGHTYEQYF. As DNA, the CDR3 is TGTGCCACCAGCACGTCAGCGGGACATACCTACGAGCAGTACTTC. The full variable domain, with the rest looked up from reference TRBV15 and TRBJ2-7, is DAMVIQNPRYQVTQFGKPVTLSCSQTLNHNVMYWYQQKSSQAPKLLFHYYDKDFNNEADTPDNFQSRRPNTSFCFLDIRSPGLGDTAMYLCATSTSAGHTYEQYFGPGTRLTVT.

The V call is TRBV1, the J call TRBJ2-1; TRBD2 is taken as the D call from the table, unchecked against the DNA. TRBV1 is tagged as a pseudogene. This CDR3 spans 13 amino acids. DNA for the CDR3: TGCACCTGCCCCCGGGCTAGCGGTAATGAGCAGTTCTTC. Its protein is CTCPRASGNEQFF.

The chain couples TRBV19 to TRBJ2-3, with 8 bases fitting TRBD2. Losses at the gene ends were 6 bases for V and 5 bases for J; bases not matched to a gene: 7. The length of the CDR3 is 14 residues. Per germline, CDR1 LNHDA and CDR2 SQIVND (reference sequence). The CDR3: CASSPGTRGDTQYF. The CDR3 nucleotides read TGTGCCAGTAGCCCCGGGACTAGAGGAGATACGCAGTATTTT. The entire variable domain, with the rest obtained from reference TRBV19 and TRBJ2-3, is as follows: DGGITQSPKYLFRKEGQNVTLSCEQNLNHDAMYWYRQDPGQGLRLIYYSQIVNDFQKGDIAEGYSVSREKKESFPLTVTSAQKNPTAFYLCASSPGTRGDTQYFGPGTRLTVL.

The chain joins TRBV4-1 to TRBJ2-7; no clear D. The V gene lost 1 base and the J gene lost 2 bases, with 9 bases spanning the gap. CDR3 length equals 14 residues. In germline, CDR1 is MGHRA, CDR2 YSYEKL. The CDR3 nucleotides are TGCGCCAGCAGCCAAGGTCTCGCCACCTACGAGCAGTACTTC. The encoded protein is CASSQGLATYEQYF.

The V and J genes are TRBV28 and TRBJ2-7; D possibly uses TRBD1 or TRBD2 (5 bases each). Trimming took off 6 bases at V and 6 bases at J, with 15 bases between the two ends. Germline V lookup: CDR1 MDHEN, CDR2 SYDVKM. The CDR3 contains 13 residues. The CDR3 protein is CASSLPGGPEQYF. The DNA for the CDR3 is TGTGCCAGCAGCCTCCCTGGGGGTCCCGAGCAGTACTTC.

This chain links TRBV20-1 with TRBJ2-1; the D gene is possibly TRBD1 (6 bases). The ends were cut back, 5 bases at V and 10 bases at J, with 12 bases in the middle. The CDR3 spans 11 residues. Germline lookup yields CDR1 DFQATT and CDR2 SNEGSKA (reference sequence). The chain's CDR3 is CSAARGTEQFF. DNA for the CDR3: TGCAGTGCTGCAAGGGGGACAGAGCAGTTCTTC.

The rearrangement uses TRBV11-3 and TRBJ1-4; D possibly corresponds to TRBD1 (6 bases). Between the trimmed V and J ends, which lost 5 bases and 5 bases, there was a span of 12 bases. Germline CDR1 is SGHNT and CDR2 is YENEEA. The CDR3 consists of 14 residues. The CDR3 DNA is TGTGCCAGCAGCCCCCGGACAGAGAATGAAAAACTGTTTTTT. The encoded protein is CASSPRTENEKLFF.

The rearrangement uses TRBV30 and TRBJ2-5; D gene uncertain. The CDR3 covers 12 residues. V lost 3 bases and J 5 bases, leaving 10 bases between the germline ends. The germline V gene encodes CDR1 GTSNPN and CDR2 SVGIG (reference sequence). The CDR3, as DNA: TGTGCCTGGAGAGGAGTAGGGGAGACCCAGTACTTC. It is translated as CAWRGVGETQYF.

The genes are TRBV11-1 and TRBJ2-1, with a tentative D call TRBD2 (6 bases). V lost 4 bases and J 0 bases, leaving 16 bases between the germline ends. The germline gives CDR1 SGHAT, CDR2 FQDESV (reference sequence). This CDR3 is built from 17 residues. CDR3 region: CASSSAEGRSSYNEQFF. CDR3 nucleotide sequence: TGTGCCAGCAGCTCTGCCGAAGGGAGGTCCTCCTACAATGAGCAGTTCTTC.

This clone occurred a few times. This rearrangement joins TRBV6-4 to TRBJ2-1; a possible D gene is TRBD2 (7 bases). V was clipped by 4 bases and J by 8 bases, with 21 bases between them. Germline CDR1 is MRHNA and CDR2 is SNTAGT. This CDR3 region has 16 residues. The chain's CDR3 is CASSAGGGGSIDEQFF. In nucleotides, the CDR3 is TGTGCCAGCAGTGCCGGTGGGGGCGGGAGTATCGATGAGCAGTTCTTC.

The rearrangement joins TRBV15 to TRBJ1-1, with no clear D. There are 12 residues in the CDR3. Germline CDR1 is LNHNV and CDR2 is YYDKDF (reference sequence). Trimming took 0 bases from V and 2 from J, leaving 1 base between them. The CDR3, as DNA: TGTGCCACCAGCAGAGATAACACTGAAGCTTTCTTT. The encoded protein is CATSRDNTEAFF.

The V call is TRBV9, the J call TRBJ2-3, with D perhaps matching TRBD2 (6 bases). The length of the CDR3 is 16 residues. From germline, CDR1 is SGDLS and CDR2 YYNGEE. V dropped 2 bases and J dropped 0 bases, with 13 bases sitting between them. The DNA for the CDR3 is TGTGCCAGCAGCGTTGGCGGGGCCACTAGCACAGATACGCAGTATTTT. Protein sequence: CASSVGGATSTDTQYF.